This T cell receptor beta chain was recorded in a study of blood T cell repertoires in COVID-19. Study-level background: The United States, Italy and Spain supplied acute and convalescent COVID-19 samples. Sample material is recorded as cDNA or gDNA derived from T cells, B-cell-depleted T cells, or PBMCs.

CDR3 length: 15 residues. Germline-derived CDR1 and CDR2 are SGDLS and YYNGEE. The V gene lost 3 bases and the J gene lost 3 bases, with 13 bases spanning the gap. Under the authors' procedure: For nucleated cells, counts were estimated from reference gene primer amplification. The method was immunoSEQ multiplex PCR; TCRdb's version includes in-frame clones alone and lacks a portion of them. That table furnishes V, J and clone size, whereas the DNA furnished D and trimming. The table shows about 170,000 clones, with 87% occurring only once. This clone has only a few counts. This TCR was recovered from a woman aged 45 to 65 with acute or convalescent COVID-19. The rearrangement links TRBV9 to TRBJ1-5, with D perhaps TRBD1 (6 bases). Sequenced input: peripheral blood. The CDR3: CASSATTGPNQPQHF. The DNA for the CDR3 is TGTGCCAGCAGCGCGACCACAGGGCCCAATCAGCCCCAGCATTTT.